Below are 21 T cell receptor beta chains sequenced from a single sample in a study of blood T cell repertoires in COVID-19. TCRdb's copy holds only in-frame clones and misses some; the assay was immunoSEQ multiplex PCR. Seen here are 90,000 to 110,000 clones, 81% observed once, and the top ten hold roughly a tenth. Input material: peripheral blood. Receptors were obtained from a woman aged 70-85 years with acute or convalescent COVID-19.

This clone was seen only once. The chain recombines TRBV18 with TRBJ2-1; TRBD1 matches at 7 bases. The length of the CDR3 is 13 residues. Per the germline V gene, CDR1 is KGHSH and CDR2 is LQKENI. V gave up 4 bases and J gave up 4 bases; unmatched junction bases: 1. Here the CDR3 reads CASSQGQYNEQFF. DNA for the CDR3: TGTGCCAGCTCACAGGGACAGTACAATGAGCAGTTCTTC.

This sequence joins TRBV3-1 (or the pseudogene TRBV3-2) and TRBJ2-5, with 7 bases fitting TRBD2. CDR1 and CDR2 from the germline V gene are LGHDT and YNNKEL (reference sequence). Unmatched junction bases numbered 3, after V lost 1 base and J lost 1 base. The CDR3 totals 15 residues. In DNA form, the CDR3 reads TGTGCCAGCAGCCAAGGGCGGGGGAGCCAAGAGACCCAGTACTTC. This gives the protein CASSQGRGSQETQYF.

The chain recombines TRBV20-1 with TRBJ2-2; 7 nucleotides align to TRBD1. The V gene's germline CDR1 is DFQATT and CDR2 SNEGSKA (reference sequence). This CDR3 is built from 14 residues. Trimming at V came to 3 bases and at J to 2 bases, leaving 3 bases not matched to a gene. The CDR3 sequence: CSASGQENTGELFF. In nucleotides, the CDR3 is TGCAGTGCTAGTGGACAGGAAAACACCGGGGAGCTGTTTTTT.

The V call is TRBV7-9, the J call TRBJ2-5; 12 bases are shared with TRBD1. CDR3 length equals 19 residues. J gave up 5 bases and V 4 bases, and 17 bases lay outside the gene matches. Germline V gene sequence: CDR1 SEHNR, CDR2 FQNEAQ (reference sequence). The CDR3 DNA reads TGTGCCAGCAGCTCTAGTTACCCGACCGGGACAGGGGGCTTTGAGACCCAGTACTTC. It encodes CASSSSYPTGTGGFETQYF.

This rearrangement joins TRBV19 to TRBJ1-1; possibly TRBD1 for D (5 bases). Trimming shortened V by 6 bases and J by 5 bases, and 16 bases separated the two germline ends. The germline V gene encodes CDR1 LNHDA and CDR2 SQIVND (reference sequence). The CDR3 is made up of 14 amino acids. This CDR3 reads CASSTPRVGTEAFF. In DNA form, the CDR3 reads TGTGCCAGTAGCACCCCCAGGGTTGGAACTGAAGCTTTCTTT.

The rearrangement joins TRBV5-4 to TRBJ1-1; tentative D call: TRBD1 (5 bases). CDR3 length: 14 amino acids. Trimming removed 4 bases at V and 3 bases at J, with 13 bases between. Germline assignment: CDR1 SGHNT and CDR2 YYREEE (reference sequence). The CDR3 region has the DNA TGTGCCAGCAGCGTAGGGGCGGCGTACACTGAAGCTTTCTTT. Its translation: CASSVGAAYTEAFF.

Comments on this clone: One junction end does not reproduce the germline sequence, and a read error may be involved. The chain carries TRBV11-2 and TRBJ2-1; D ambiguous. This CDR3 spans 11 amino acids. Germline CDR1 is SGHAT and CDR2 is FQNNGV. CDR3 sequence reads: CASSSNNEQFF. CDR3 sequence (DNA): TGTGCCAGCAGCTCCAACAATGAGCAGTTCTTC.

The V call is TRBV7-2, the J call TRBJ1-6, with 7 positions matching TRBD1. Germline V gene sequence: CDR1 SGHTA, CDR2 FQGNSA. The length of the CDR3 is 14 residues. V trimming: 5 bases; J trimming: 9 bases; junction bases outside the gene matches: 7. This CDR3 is CASSTDRVASPLHF. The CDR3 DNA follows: TGTGCCAGCAGCACCGACAGGGTTGCTTCACCCCTCCACTTT.

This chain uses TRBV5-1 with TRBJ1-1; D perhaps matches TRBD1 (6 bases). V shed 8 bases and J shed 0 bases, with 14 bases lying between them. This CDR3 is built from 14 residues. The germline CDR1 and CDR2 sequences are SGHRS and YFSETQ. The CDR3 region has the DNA TGCGCCAGTTCCCGACAGGATATGAACACTGAAGCTTTCTTT. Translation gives CASSRQDMNTEAFF.

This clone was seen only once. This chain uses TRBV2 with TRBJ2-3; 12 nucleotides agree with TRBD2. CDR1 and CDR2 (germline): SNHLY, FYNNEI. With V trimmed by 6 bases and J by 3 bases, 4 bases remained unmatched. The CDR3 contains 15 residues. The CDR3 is CASRGGTSGTDTQYF. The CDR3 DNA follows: TGTGCCAGCAGGGGTGGGACTAGCGGGACAGATACGCAGTATTTT.

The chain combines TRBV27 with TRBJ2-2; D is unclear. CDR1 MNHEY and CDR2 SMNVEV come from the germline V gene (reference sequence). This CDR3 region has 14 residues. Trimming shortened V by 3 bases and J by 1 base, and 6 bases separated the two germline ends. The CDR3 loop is CASSLNGNTGELFF. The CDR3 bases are TGTGCCAGCAGTTTGAACGGGAACACCGGGGAGCTGTTTTTT.

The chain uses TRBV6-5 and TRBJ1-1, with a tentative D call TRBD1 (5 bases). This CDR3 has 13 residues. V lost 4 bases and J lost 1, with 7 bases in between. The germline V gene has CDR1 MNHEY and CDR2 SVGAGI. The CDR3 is CASSFDRNTEAFF. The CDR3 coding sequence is TGTGCCAGCAGTTTTGACAGGAACACTGAAGCTTTCTTT.

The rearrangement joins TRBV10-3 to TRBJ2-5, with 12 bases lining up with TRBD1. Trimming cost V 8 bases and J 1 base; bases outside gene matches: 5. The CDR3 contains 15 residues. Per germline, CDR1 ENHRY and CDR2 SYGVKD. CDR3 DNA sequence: TGTGCCATCGCCCGGGACAGGGGGCCCCAAGAGACCCAGTACTTC. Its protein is CAIARDRGPQETQYF.

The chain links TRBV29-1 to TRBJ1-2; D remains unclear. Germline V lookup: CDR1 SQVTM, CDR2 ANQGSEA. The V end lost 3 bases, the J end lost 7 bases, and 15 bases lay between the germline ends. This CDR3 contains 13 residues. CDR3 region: CSVDTPDGIGYTF. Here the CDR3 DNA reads TGCAGCGTTGATACCCCCGACGGGATTGGCTACACCTTC.

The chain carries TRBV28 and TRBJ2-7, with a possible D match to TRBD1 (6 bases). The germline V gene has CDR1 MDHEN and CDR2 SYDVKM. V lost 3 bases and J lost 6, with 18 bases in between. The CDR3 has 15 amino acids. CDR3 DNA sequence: TGTGCCAGCAGTTTCTCCACAGGGTTGGGGAGCGAGCAGTACTTC. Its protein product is CASSFSTGLGSEQYF.

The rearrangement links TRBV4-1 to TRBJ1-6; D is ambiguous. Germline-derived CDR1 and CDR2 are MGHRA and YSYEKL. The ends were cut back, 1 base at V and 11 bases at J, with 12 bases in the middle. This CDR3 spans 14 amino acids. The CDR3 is CASSQGGSEAPLHF. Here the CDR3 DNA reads TGCGCCAGCAGCCAAGGTGGTTCGGAGGCACCCCTCCACTTT.

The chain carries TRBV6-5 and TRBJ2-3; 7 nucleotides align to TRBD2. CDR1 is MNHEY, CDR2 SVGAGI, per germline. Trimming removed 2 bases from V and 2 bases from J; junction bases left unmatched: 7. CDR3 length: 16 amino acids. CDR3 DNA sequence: TGTGCCAGCAGTTACGGGTCGGGAGGTCCCACAGATACGCAGTATTTT. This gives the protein CASSYGSGGPTDTQYF.

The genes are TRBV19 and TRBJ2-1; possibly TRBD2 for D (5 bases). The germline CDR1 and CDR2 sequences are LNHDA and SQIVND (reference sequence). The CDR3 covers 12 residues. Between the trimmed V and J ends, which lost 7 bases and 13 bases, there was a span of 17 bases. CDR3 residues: CASNTPGSSQFF. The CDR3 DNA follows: TGTGCCAGTAACACCCCGGGGTCTTCTCAGTTCTTC.

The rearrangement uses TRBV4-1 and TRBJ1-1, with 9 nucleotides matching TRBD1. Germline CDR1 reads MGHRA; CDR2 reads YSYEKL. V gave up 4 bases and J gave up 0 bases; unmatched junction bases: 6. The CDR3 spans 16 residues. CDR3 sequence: CASSLRGTGMNTEAFF. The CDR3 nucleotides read TGCGCCAGCAGCCTAAGGGGGACAGGGATGAACACTGAAGCTTTCTTT.

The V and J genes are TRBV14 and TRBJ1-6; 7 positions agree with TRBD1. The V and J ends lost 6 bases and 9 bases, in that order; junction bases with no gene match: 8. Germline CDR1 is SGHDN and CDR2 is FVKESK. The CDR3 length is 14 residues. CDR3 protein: CASSLNRGSSPLHF. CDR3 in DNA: TGTGCCAGCAGTCTAAACAGGGGTAGTTCACCCCTCCACTTT.

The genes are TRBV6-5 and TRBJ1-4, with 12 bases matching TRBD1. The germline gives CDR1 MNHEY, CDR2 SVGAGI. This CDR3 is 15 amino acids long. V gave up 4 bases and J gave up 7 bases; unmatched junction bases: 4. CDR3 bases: TGTGCCAGCAGTTGGGGACAGGGGGCGGCTGAAAAACTGTTTTTT. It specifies CASSWGQGAAEKLFF.